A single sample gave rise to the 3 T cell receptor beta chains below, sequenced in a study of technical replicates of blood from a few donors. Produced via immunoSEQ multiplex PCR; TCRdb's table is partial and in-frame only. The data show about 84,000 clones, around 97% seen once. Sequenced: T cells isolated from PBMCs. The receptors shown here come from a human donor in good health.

CDR3 sequence (DNA): TGTGCCAGCAGTCTGACAGTAACCCATGGCTACACCTTC. Encoded protein: CASSLTVTHGYTF. The rearrangement uses TRBV6-5 and TRBJ1-2; D might be TRBD1 (5 bases). Germline V CDR1 and CDR2: MNHEY, SVGAGI. This CDR3 region has 13 residues. V was cut by 5 bases and J by 6 bases, with 13 bases left in between.

For the CDR3, the DNA is TGTGCCACTAAAAAGGGCGGACTAGCGGGAAATATTTTGATTAACAATGAGCAGTTCTTC. Its translation: CATKKGGLAGNILINNEQFF. V gene TRBV28 combines with J gene TRBJ2-1; 12 bases line up with TRBD2. Per germline, CDR1 MDHEN and CDR2 SYDVKM. The CDR3 totals 20 residues. The J segment lost 5 bases and the V segment lost 10 bases, leaving 24 bases of the junction unmatched.

In nucleotides, the CDR3 is TGCGCCAGCAGCTTGAACGGTAACGAGCAGTACTTC. Encoded protein: CASSLNGNEQYF. The chain links TRBV5-1 to TRBJ2-7; no reliable D call. The V and J ends lost 1 base and 5 bases respectively, with 7 bases between them. This CDR3 contains 12 residues. The germline V gene has CDR1 SGHRS and CDR2 YFSETQ.